The 14 T cell receptor beta chains presented below share a single source sample, sequenced in a study of CD8 T cells in ankylosing spondylitis. TCRdb itself ran the 5' RACE reads through MiXCR, one entry per CDR3 protein. Of 250,000 to 350,000 distinct CDR3 sequences listed, 20% were seen once; the top ten hold roughly 3.6%. Source material: blood, either unsorted or a sorted T cell fraction (not recorded which). The receptors derive from a female donor with ankylosing spondylitis or in good health (not recorded which).

The rearrangement uses TRBV9 and TRBJ2-7, with unresolved D. The CDR3 runs 14 residues. The germline V gene has CDR1 SGDLS and CDR2 YYNGEE. Trimming stripped 0 bases from V and 1 base from J, with 8 bases between. CDR3: CASSVGSLSYEQYF. CDR3 sequence (DNA): TGTGCCAGCAGCGTAGGGAGCCTTTCCTACGAGCAGTACTTC.

This clonotype was seen a few times. J is TRBJ2-5 and V is TRBV20-1; a weak D match, TRBD2 (6 bases). This CDR3 has 14 amino acids. Trimming stripped 7 bases from V and 1 base from J, with 16 bases between. Germline V lookup: CDR1 DFQATT, CDR2 SNEGSKA (reference sequence). CDR3 nucleotide sequence: TGCAGTGGAAGTGTAGCGGACATCCAAGAGACCCAGTACTTC. This gives the protein CSGSVADIQETQYF.

The CDR3 sequence is CSAREPPGLAANTGELFF. CDR3 nucleotides: TGCAGTGCTAGAGAACCTCCGGGACTAGCGGCGAACACCGGGGAGCTGTTTTTT. V gene TRBV20-1 combines with J gene TRBJ2-2; 11 bases agree with TRBD2. V dropped 0 bases and J dropped 0; count of bases not matched to a gene: 6. The CDR3 consists of 18 residues. Germline loops: CDR1 DFQATT, CDR2 SNEGSKA (reference sequence).

This clonotype appeared a few times. The J gene is TRBJ2-5, the V gene TRBV10-3, with 9 bases aligning to TRBD1. Germline-derived CDR1 and CDR2 are ENHRY and SYGVKD. Losses at the gene ends were 9 bases for V and 5 bases for J; bases not matched to a gene: 10. CDR3 length: 14 amino acids. The CDR3 sequence: CAMTPGTGKETQYF. The CDR3 DNA follows: TGTGCCATGACTCCCGGGACAGGGAAGGAGACCCAGTACTTC.

Comments on this clonotype: Being one base from a much bigger clone, this may be a read error. The gene calls are TRBV20-1 and TRBJ2-1; D assignment may be TRBD1 or TRBD2 (5 bases each). The V gene's germline CDR1 is DFQATT and CDR2 SNEGSKA (reference sequence). Trimming stripped 3 bases from V and 4 bases from J, with 13 bases between. This CDR3 contains 14 residues. The CDR3 coding sequence is TGCAGTGCTAGTGAGCAGGGAGATTACAATGAGCAGTTCTTC. Residues: CSASEQGDYNEQFF.

The sample holds a few counts of this clonotype. This rearrangement joins TRBV9 to TRBJ2-1; D is ambiguous. Germline CDR1 reads SGDLS; CDR2 reads YYNGEE. V shed 3 bases and J shed 2 bases, with 9 bases lying between them. The CDR3 is 14 residues long. CDR3 sequence: CASSERVTYNEQFF. DNA for the CDR3: TGTGCCAGCAGCGAACGGGTAACCTACAATGAGCAGTTCTTC.

The chain joins TRBV7-8 to TRBJ1-6, with 7 bases that match TRBD1. V dropped 1 base and J dropped 5; count of bases not matched to a gene: 2. The length of the CDR3 is 15 residues. Germline assignment: CDR1 SGHVS and CDR2 FQNEAQ. The CDR3 loop is CASSLGQGDNSPLHF. In DNA, the CDR3 is TGTGCCAGCAGCTTAGGACAGGGTGATAATTCACCCCTCCACTTT.

The V call is TRBV4-3, the J call TRBJ2-5; either TRBD1 or TRBD2 may fit D (5 bases each). Trimming shortened V by 2 bases and J by 1 base, and 17 bases separated the two germline ends. From germline, CDR1 is LGHNA and CDR2 YSLEER. This CDR3 has 17 amino acids. The CDR3: CASSQFLGTEGQETQYF. In DNA, the CDR3 is TGCGCCAGCAGCCAATTTCTCGGGACGGAAGGCCAAGAGACCCAGTACTTC.

The chain employs TRBV6-1 and TRBJ2-7; 8 nucleotides align to TRBD1. The CDR3 is made up of 13 amino acids. Unmatched junction bases numbered 3, after V lost 6 bases and J lost 2 bases. CDR1 is MNHNS and CDR2 is SASEGT in the germline V gene. In nucleotides, the CDR3 is TGTGCCAGCAGGCACAGGGGGGCCTACGAGCAGTACTTC. This encodes CASRHRGAYEQYF.

There are a few counts of this clonotype. V gene TRBV7-9 combines with J gene TRBJ2-7; possibly TRBD1 or TRBD2 for D (5 bases each). CDR3 length: 14 residues. Germline CDR1 is SEHNR and CDR2 is FQNEAQ (reference sequence). V was pared by 1 base and J by 3 bases, with 10 bases between. In nucleotides, the CDR3 is TGTGCCAGCAGCTTAGGTGGGACCAACTACGAGCAGTACTTC. This codes for CASSLGGTNYEQYF.

The sample holds many counts of this clonotype. The V gene is TRBV3-1, the J gene TRBJ2-1; 10 nucleotides align to TRBD2. Germline lookup yields CDR1 LGHDT and CDR2 YNNKEL (reference sequence). Trimming cost V 6 bases and J 9 bases; bases outside gene matches: 14. There are 16 residues in the CDR3. The CDR3, as DNA: TGTGCCAGCAGTCCTTCCGTAGCGGGAGGAGAAGGTGAGCAGTTCTTC. It translates to CASSPSVAGGEGEQFF.

The rearrangement links TRBV20-1 to TRBJ2-7; no clear D gene. The CDR3 consists of 13 residues. V was pared by 0 bases and J by 5 bases, with 11 bases between. The germline gives CDR1 DFQATT, CDR2 SNEGSKA (reference sequence). CDR3: CSARDLPPNEQYF. The CDR3 DNA reads TGCAGTGCTAGAGATCTCCCCCCGAACGAGCAGTACTTC.

This chain joins TRBV12-3 or TRBV12-4 and TRBJ1-5; D unclear. The ends were cut back, 5 bases at V and 2 bases at J, with 13 bases in the middle. The CDR3 contains 15 residues. The DNA of the CDR3 is TGTGCCAGCAGTCCCCAAGCTGGGGGCAATCAGCCCCAGCATTTT. Protein: CASSPQAGGNQPQHF.

This clonotype was observed a few times. V and J are TRBV20-1 and TRBJ2-3, with D maybe TRBD1 (5 bases). CDR1 and CDR2 from the germline V gene are DFQATT and SNEGSKA (reference sequence). The CDR3 sequence is 16 residues long. Trimming removed 0 bases at V and 3 bases at J, with 16 bases between. DNA of the CDR3: TGCAGTGCTAGAGATCCAAAAAGGGGTGGAACAGATACGCAGTATTTT. Translating it yields CSARDPKRGGTDTQYF.